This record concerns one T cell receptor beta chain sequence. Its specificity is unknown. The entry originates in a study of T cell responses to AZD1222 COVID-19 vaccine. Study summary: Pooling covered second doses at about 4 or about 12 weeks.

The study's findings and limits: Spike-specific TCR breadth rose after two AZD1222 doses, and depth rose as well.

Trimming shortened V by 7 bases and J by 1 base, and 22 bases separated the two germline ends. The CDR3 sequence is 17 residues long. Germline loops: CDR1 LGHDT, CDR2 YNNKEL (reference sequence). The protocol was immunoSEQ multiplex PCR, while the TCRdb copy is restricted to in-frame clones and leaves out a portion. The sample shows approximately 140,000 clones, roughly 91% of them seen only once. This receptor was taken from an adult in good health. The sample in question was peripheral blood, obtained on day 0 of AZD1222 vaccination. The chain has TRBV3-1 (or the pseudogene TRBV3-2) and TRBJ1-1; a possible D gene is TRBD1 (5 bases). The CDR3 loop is CASTPSVFGGENTEAFF. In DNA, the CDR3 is TGTGCCAGCACCCCATCGGTCTTTGGAGGGGAGAACACTGAAGCTTTCTTT.